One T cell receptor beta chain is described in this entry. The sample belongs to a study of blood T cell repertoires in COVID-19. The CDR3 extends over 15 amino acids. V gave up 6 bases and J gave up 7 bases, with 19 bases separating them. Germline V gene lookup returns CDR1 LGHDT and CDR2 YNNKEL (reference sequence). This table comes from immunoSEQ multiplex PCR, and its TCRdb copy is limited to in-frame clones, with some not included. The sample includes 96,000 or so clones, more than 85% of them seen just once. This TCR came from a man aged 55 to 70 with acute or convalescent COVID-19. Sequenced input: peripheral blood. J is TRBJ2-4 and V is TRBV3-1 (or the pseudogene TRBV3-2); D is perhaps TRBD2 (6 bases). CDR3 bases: TGTGCCAGCAGTCTTCACACCGGGAGCTATAACATTCAGTACTTC. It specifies CASSLHTGSYNIQYF.